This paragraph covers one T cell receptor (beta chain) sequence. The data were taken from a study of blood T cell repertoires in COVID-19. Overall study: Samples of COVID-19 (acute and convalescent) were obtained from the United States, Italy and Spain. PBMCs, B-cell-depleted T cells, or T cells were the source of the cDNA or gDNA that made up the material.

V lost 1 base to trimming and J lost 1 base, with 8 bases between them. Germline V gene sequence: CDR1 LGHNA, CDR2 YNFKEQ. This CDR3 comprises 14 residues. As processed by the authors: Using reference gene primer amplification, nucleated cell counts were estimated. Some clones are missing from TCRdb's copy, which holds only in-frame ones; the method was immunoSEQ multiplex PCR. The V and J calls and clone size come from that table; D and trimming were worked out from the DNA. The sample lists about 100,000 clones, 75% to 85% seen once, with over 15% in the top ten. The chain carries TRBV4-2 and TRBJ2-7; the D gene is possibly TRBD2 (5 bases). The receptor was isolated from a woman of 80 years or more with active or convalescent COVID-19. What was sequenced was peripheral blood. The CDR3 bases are TGTGCCAGCAGCCAAGCGTCGGGGTCCTACGAGCAGTACTTC. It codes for CASSQASGSYEQYF.